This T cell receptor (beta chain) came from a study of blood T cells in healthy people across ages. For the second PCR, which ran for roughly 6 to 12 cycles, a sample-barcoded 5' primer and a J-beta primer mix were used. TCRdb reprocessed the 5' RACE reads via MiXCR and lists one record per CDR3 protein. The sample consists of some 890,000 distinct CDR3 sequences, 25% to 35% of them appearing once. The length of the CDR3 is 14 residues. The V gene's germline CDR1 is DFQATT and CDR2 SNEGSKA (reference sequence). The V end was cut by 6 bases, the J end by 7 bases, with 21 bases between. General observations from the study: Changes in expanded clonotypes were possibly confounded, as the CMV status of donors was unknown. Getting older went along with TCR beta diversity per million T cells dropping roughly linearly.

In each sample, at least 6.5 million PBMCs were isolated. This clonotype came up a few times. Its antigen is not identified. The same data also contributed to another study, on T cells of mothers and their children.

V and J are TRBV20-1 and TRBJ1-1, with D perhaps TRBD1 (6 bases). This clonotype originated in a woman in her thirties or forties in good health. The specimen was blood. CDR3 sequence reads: CSARDPGANGEAFF. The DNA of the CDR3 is TGCAGTGCCCGTGACCCGGGGGCGAACGGTGAAGCTTTCTTT.